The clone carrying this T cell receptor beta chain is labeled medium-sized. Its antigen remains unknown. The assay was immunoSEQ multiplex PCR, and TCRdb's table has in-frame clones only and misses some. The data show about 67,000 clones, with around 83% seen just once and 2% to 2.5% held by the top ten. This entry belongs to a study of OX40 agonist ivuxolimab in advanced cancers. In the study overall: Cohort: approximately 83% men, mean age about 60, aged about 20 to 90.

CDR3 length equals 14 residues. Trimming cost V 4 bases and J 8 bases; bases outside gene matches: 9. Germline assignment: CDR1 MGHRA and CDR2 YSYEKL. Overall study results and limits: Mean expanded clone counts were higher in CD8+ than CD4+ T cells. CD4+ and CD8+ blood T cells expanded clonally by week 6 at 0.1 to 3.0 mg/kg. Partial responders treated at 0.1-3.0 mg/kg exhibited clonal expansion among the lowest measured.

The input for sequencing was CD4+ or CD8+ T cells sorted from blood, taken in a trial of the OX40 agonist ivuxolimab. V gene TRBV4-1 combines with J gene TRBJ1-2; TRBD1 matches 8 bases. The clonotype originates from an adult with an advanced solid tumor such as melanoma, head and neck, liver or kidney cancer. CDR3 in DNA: TGCGCCAGCAGCCTCCTAGGACAGGGTAGGGGCTACACCTTC. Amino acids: CASSLLGQGRGYTF.